The next 27 T cell receptor beta chains were all read from a single sample in a study of response to subunit inactivated influenza vaccine. TCRdb re-derived calls from the RT-PCR reads in MiXCR, one entry per CDR3 protein. This table holds more than 550,000 distinct CDR3 sequences, around 11% found once. The sequencing used PBMCs from blood, collected on the day of vaccination. Every receptor here comes from a man aged 50 to 59 who received an inactivated influenza vaccine.

The table lists this clonotype with a few counts. This chain connects TRBV11-2 to TRBJ2-1; TRBD2 agrees at 9 bases. V lost 1 base, J lost 5 bases, and 6 bases stayed unmatched. Germline CDR1 and CDR2: SGHAT and FQNNGV. The CDR3 length is 16 residues. CDR3 nucleotides: TGTGCCAGCAGCTTAGCTTGGCGGGGGGGCAACAATGAGCAGTTCTTC. Translating gives CASSLAWRGGNNEQFF.

In its sample, this clonotype was seen many times. The chain joins TRBV11-2 to TRBJ2-7; D remains unclear. CDR1 is SGHAT, CDR2 FQNNGV, per germline. Trimming pared 1 base from V and 0 bases from J, leaving 7 bases between. CDR3 length: 14 amino acids. The CDR3: CASSLVQSSYEQYF. The DNA of the CDR3 is TGTGCCAGCAGCTTAGTCCAGAGCTCCTACGAGCAGTACTTC.

V usage is TRBV12-3 or TRBV12-4 and J usage is TRBJ1-6; D unresolved. The CDR3 loop spans 15 amino acids. Deletions cut 3 bases from V and 11 bases from J, with 17 bases between. CDR3 in DNA: TGTGCCAGCAGTTTGGAGAGGAGGCCGGGGACACCCCTCCACTTT. Translation: CASSLERRPGTPLHF.

The chain carries TRBV29-1 and TRBJ1-1; a possible D gene is TRBD1 (5 bases). CDR1 and CDR2 from the germline V gene are SQVTM and ANQGSEA. V shed 4 bases and J shed 3 bases, with 15 bases lying between them. The CDR3 loop spans 14 amino acids. In DNA form, the CDR3 reads TGCAGCGTTGGACGGGGCGTTCGGGACACTGAAGCTTTCTTT. It encodes CSVGRGVRDTEAFF.

The chain links TRBV6-1 to TRBJ2-2, with 7 positions matching TRBD1. The CDR3 extends over 15 amino acids. Germline values: CDR1 MNHNS, CDR2 SASEGT. V lost 2 bases, J lost 4 bases, and 4 bases stayed unmatched. The CDR3 sequence: CASSEISGGTGELFF. For the CDR3, the DNA is TGTGCCAGCAGTGAAATATCAGGGGGCACCGGGGAGCTGTTTTTT.

This clonotype was observed many times. V and J are TRBV4-1 and TRBJ2-7, with D maybe TRBD1 (6 bases). Germline CDR1 and CDR2: MGHRA and YSYEKL. The CDR3 totals 17 residues. Trimming cost V 4 bases and J 0 bases, with 19 bases left between them. The CDR3 sequence: CASSLYGGPTLSYEQYF. The DNA of the CDR3 is TGCGCCAGCAGCCTCTATGGGGGCCCAACCCTCTCCTACGAGCAGTACTTC.

This clonotype was seen more than once but under ten times. This sequence joins TRBV2 and TRBJ2-7; D is uncertain. The V end was cut by 7 bases, the J end by 3 bases, with 13 bases between. CDR3 size: 13 residues. Looked up from germline, CDR1 is SNHLY and CDR2 is FYNNEI. CDR3 loop: CASKSPGRYEQYF. The CDR3 DNA is TGTGCCAGCAAATCCCCCGGGCGCTACGAGCAGTACTTC. The variable domain in full, completed from reference TRBV2 and TRBJ2-7, reads EPEVTQTPSHQVTQMGQEVILRCVPISNHLYFYWYRQILGQKVEFLVSFYNNEISEKSEIFDDQFSVERPDGSNFTLKIRSTKLEDSAMYFCASKSPGRYEQYFGPGTRLTVT.

This clonotype was seen a few times. The V gene is TRBV10-3, the J gene TRBJ2-1, with 11 bases lining up with TRBD2. The V and J ends lost 3 bases and 8 bases, in that order; junction bases with no gene match: 9. CDR1 and CDR2 (germline): ENHRY, SYGVKD. The CDR3 consists of 16 residues. The CDR3 protein is CAISERLAGGGDEQFF. DNA for the CDR3: TGTGCCATCAGTGAACGGCTAGCGGGAGGCGGAGATGAGCAGTTCTTC.

This clonotype was seen ten or more times. This chain joins TRBV5-1 and TRBJ1-3; 7 bases agree with TRBD1. V lost 2 bases, J lost 0 bases, and 5 bases stayed unmatched. The CDR3 length is 16 residues. Germline-derived CDR1 and CDR2 are SGHRS and YFSETQ. The CDR3 nucleotides read TGCGCCAGCAGCTTCACAGGGGACCCCTCTGGAAACACCATATATTTT. It is translated as CASSFTGDPSGNTIYF.

This clonotype turned up a few times. The gene calls are TRBV5-1 and TRBJ2-1; maybe TRBD1 (5 bases). Looked up from germline, CDR1 is SGHRS and CDR2 is YFSETQ. Trimming pared 4 bases from V and 2 bases from J, leaving 16 bases between. This CDR3 comprises 16 residues. CDR3 residues: CASSPRRTSTYNEQFF. The CDR3 DNA reads as TGCGCCAGCAGCCCGCGTCGGACATCGACCTACAATGAGCAGTTCTTC. Using reference TRBV5-1 and TRBJ2-1 for the parts outside the CDR3, the full variable domain is KAGVTQTPRYLIKTRGQQVTLSCSPISGHRSVSWYQQTPGQGLQFLFEYFSETQRNKGNFPGRFSGRQFSNSRSEMNVSTLELGDSALYLCASSPRRTSTYNEQFFGPGTRLTVL.

This clonotype was seen more than once but under ten times. This chain connects TRBV28 to TRBJ2-3; 10 bases are shared with TRBD2. V trimming: 2 bases; J trimming: 2 bases; junction bases outside the gene matches: 7. CDR1 is MDHEN and CDR2 is SYDVKM in the germline V gene. CDR3 length equals 17 residues. Written as DNA, the CDR3 is TGTGCCAGCAGTTTACTCCTAGCGGGGGTAAACACAGATACGCAGTATTTT. It yields the protein CASSLLLAGVNTDTQYF.

This clonotype was seen ten or more times. This sequence joins TRBV7-2 and TRBJ2-2, with D perhaps matching TRBD1 or TRBD2 (6 bases each). Germline-derived CDR1 and CDR2 are SGHTA and FQGNSA. The CDR3 length is 17 residues. The V end lost 7 bases, the J end lost 0 bases, and 18 bases lay between the germline ends. This CDR3 is CASTTRGVPSNTGELFF. DNA for the CDR3: TGTGCCAGCACCACAAGGGGGGTGCCTTCGAACACCGGGGAGCTGTTTTTT.

The chain carries TRBV7-9 and TRBJ2-5; 8 positions agree with TRBD2. The CDR3 length is 17 residues. V trimming: 1 base; J trimming: 2 bases; junction bases outside the gene matches: 9. The V gene's germline CDR1 is SEHNR and CDR2 FQNEAQ (reference sequence). The CDR3 protein is CASSLDVASGRQETQYF. For the CDR3, the DNA is TGTGCCAGCAGCTTAGATGTGGCTAGCGGGCGGCAAGAGACCCAGTACTTC.

This clonotype was found many times. The CDR3 region is CASSQVAGLNTEAFF. CDR3 sequence (DNA): TGTGCCAGCAGCCAAGTAGCCGGACTGAACACTGAAGCTTTCTTT. The V call is TRBV14, the J call TRBJ1-1; D remains ambiguous. V was pared by 1 base and J by 0 bases, with 9 bases between. The CDR3 extends over 15 amino acids. CDR1 and CDR2 from the germline V gene are SGHDN and FVKESK.

In its sample, this clonotype was seen a few times. The V gene is TRBV7-9, the J gene TRBJ1-4; 9 bases fit TRBD1. V was clipped by 6 bases and J by 8 bases; unmatched bases: 4. This CDR3 contains 13 residues. Germline assignment: CDR1 SEHNR and CDR2 FQNEAQ (reference sequence). DNA for the CDR3: TGTGCCAGCAGTCGGGACAGGGACGAAAAACTGTTTTTT. This encodes CASSRDRDEKLFF.

In its sample, this clonotype was seen many times. The chain combines TRBV4-1 with TRBJ2-1; tentative D call: TRBD2 (5 bases). In germline, CDR1 is MGHRA, CDR2 YSYEKL. There are 12 residues in the CDR3. Trimming shortened V by 1 base and J by 10 bases, and 8 bases separated the two germline ends. The CDR3 coding sequence is TGCGCCAGCAGCCAAGGGAGCGGCGAGCAGTTCTTC. This codes for CASSQGSGEQFF.

This clonotype was observed a few times. The chain uses TRBV4-1 and TRBJ2-2, with TRBD1 as a possible D gene (6 bases). The length of the CDR3 is 14 residues. The ends were cut back, 1 base at V and 6 bases at J, with 9 bases in the middle. Germline CDR1 and CDR2: MGHRA and YSYEKL. CDR3: CASSQAPGAGELFF. CDR3 DNA sequence: TGCGCCAGCAGCCAAGCCCCAGGGGCCGGGGAGCTGTTTTTT.

As DNA, the CDR3 is TGTGCCAGCAGCTCCCAGGGTACGAACACCGGGGAGCTGTTTTTT. It translates to CASSSQGTNTGELFF. The chain is built from TRBV7-2 and TRBJ2-2; D is possibly TRBD1 (5 bases). Germline CDR1 reads SGHTA; CDR2 reads FQGNSA. The ends were cut back, 4 bases at V and 0 bases at J, with 9 bases in the middle. This CDR3 is 15 amino acids long.

The V call is TRBV7-9, the J call TRBJ1-2; tentatively, D is TRBD1 (6 bases). CDR1 and CDR2 from the germline V gene are SEHNR and FQNEAQ (reference sequence). The ends were cut back, 5 bases at V and 5 bases at J, with 18 bases in the middle. CDR3 length equals 15 residues. The CDR3 spells CASSHRQFRGYGYTF. DNA of the CDR3: TGTGCCAGCAGCCACCGACAGTTTAGGGGGTATGGCTACACCTTC.

V usage is TRBV29-1 and J usage is TRBJ1-1; 7 bases are shared with TRBD1. This CDR3 has 13 residues. The trim removed 8 bases at V and 8 bases at J, leaving 14 bases unmatched. Germline loops: CDR1 SQVTM, CDR2 ANQGSEA. CDR3 nucleotide sequence: TGCAGCATCTTAGCCCCTTTGACAGGGGAAGCTTTCTTT. It yields the protein CSILAPLTGEAFF.

This clonotype has more than one count but fewer than ten. The chain joins TRBV10-3 to TRBJ1-1; D is ambiguous. The CDR3 consists of 12 residues. Trimming shortened V by 4 bases and J by 2 bases, and 5 bases separated the two germline ends. Germline V CDR1 and CDR2: ENHRY, SYGVKD. The CDR3 here is CAISASNTEAFF. CDR3 DNA: TGTGCCATCAGTGCGTCTAACACTGAAGCTTTCTTT.

The gene calls are TRBV14 and TRBJ2-5, with D possibly being TRBD1 (6 bases). V lost 3 bases to trimming and J lost 7 bases, with 18 bases between them. The V gene's germline CDR1 is SGHDN and CDR2 FVKESK. The CDR3 loop spans 15 amino acids. CDR3 sequence reads: CASSQDQGTYATQYF. CDR3 DNA sequence: TGTGCCAGCAGCCAGGACCAGGGGACCTATGCGACCCAGTACTTC.

This clonotype was observed many times. The CDR3 is CASSLTGGGNQPQHF. The DNA for the CDR3 is TGTGCCAGCAGTTTAACAGGGGGCGGCAATCAGCCCCAGCATTTT. This chain links TRBV12-3 or TRBV12-4 with TRBJ1-5; 9 bases are a match to TRBD1. J was trimmed by 2 bases and V by 2 bases; bases with no gene match: 1. This CDR3 spans 15 amino acids.

This clonotype has a handful of counts. This chain links TRBV20-1 with TRBJ2-1, with D perhaps matching TRBD1 or TRBD2 (7 bases each). CDR1 DFQATT and CDR2 SNEGSKA come from the germline V gene (reference sequence). The CDR3 runs to 15 residues. Trimming stripped 0 bases from V and 8 bases from J, with 17 bases between. CDR3 DNA sequence: TGCAGTGCTAGAGATGCCAGGGGGGGCGGAGATGAGCAGTTCTTC. Translating gives CSARDARGGGDEQFF.

J is TRBJ2-2 and V is TRBV3-1; TRBD2 agrees at 10 bases. CDR3 length: 18 residues. From germline, CDR1 is LGHDT and CDR2 YNNKEL (reference sequence). V lost 0 bases and J lost 2; bases outside the gene matches: 6. The CDR3 here is CASSQDFSGGANTGELFF. CDR3 coding DNA: TGTGCCAGCAGCCAAGATTTCAGCGGGGGGGCTAACACCGGGGAGCTGTTTTTT.

This clonotype was found a few times. The chain is built from TRBV6-5 and TRBJ2-6, with D perhaps TRBD1 (5 bases). Germline V gene data show CDR1 as MNHEY and CDR2 as SVGAGI. V gave up 0 bases and J gave up 0 bases, with 15 bases separating them. This CDR3 spans 19 amino acids. The CDR3 protein is CASSYSMPGMDSGANVLTF. The CDR3 region has the DNA TGTGCCAGCAGTTACTCGATGCCAGGGATGGACTCTGGGGCCAACGTCCTGACTTTC.

This clonotype occurred a few times. CDR3 region: CATSDFRGRDTEAFF. The DNA of the CDR3 is TGTGCCACCAGTGATTTCAGGGGGCGAGACACTGAAGCTTTCTTT. The rearrangement links TRBV24-1 to TRBJ1-1, with 8 bases identical to TRBD1. This CDR3 has 15 residues. Trimming removed 1 base from V and 3 bases from J; junction bases left unmatched: 3. Germline V CDR1 and CDR2: KGHDR, SFDVKD.